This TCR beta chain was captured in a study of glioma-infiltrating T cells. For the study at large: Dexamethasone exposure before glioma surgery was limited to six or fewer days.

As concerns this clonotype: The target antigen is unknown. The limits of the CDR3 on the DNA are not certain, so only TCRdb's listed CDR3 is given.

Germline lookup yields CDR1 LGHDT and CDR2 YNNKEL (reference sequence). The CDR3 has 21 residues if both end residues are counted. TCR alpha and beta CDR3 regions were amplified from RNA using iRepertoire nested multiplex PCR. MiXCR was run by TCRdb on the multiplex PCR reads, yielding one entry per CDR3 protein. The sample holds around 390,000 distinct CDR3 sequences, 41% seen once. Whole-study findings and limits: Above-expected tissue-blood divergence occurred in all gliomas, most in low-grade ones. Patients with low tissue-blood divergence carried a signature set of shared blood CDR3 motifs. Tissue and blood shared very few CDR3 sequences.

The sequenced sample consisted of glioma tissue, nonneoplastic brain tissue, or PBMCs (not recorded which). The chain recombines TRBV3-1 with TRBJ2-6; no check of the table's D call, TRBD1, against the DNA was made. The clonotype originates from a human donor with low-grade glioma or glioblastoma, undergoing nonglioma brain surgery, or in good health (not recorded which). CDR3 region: CASSFYICSATTGSGANVLTF.